This paragraph reports one TCR beta chain. Its cognate antigen is unknown. Generated by immunoSEQ multiplex PCR, the TCRdb table keeps only in-frame clones and is missing some. In the table there are approximately 52,000 clones, about three quarters of which are singletons. The sample originates from a study of a mutant IDH1 vaccine in newly diagnosed glioma. As for the study in general: Treated patients, approximately 62% male and around 40% female, averaged approximately 40 years of age. Study results and caveats: Any relationship between pseudoprogression and changes in top peripheral T cell clonotypes seemed absent.

Per the germline V gene, CDR1 is MNHNS and CDR2 is SASEGT. V was pared by 1 base and J by 3 bases, with 1 base between. The CDR3 consists of 11 residues. Time point denoted: baseline, week 1 (first vaccination visit). Treatment noted: pre-vaccination baseline after standard-of-care therapy. The genes are TRBV6-1 and TRBJ2-7; D is undetermined. The clonotype comes from a woman aged 40 to 50 with glioma. The specimen was PBMCs, collected from a glioma patient treated with radiotherapy, temozolomide or both. In nucleotides, the CDR3 is TGTGCCAGCAGTGAAGGCTACGAGCAGTACTTC. Protein sequence: CASSEGYEQYF.